These T cell receptor beta chains were read from a single sample in a study of blood T cells in healthy people across ages. Via MiXCR, TCRdb re-called the 5' RACE reads, giving one row per CDR3 protein. The sample contains about 1.6 million distinct CDR3 sequences, almost 35% of which appear only once. Sequenced sample: blood. These receptors all come from a woman aged 30 to 39 in good health. Both conserved end residues are part of each CDR3. Expanded clones are given a class, and other clones once, few, many or no size at all.

few	TRBV29-1	CSVVWDRVVDEQFF
few	TRBV7-8	CASSSPGRGPSSYEQYF
NA	TRBV27	CAGSLGDTQYF
NA	TRBV3-1	CASSRWDRDNEQFF
few	TRBV20-1	CSASIVAGSSYEQYF
NA	TRBV11-2	CASSLGGRPLGEQYF
few	TRBV20-1	CSARNFYEQYF
few	TRBV7-9	CASSSSWVGEKLFF
NA	TRBV25-1	CASSPKWEAGELFF
NA	TRBV7-2	CASSHQGDRIPYEQYF
NA	TRBV20-1	CSAQGRDSSSEKLFF
NA	TRBV3-1	CASSQWGPGETQYF
NA	TRBV7-9	CASRDDRGLSEQYF
few	TRBV28	CASSGPTPNSYNEQFF
NA	TRBV6-5	CASSYSQRGWYEQYF
few	TRBV9	CASSAGGEGTEAFF
NA	TRBV28	CASRTQGYSYEQYF
NA	TRBV6-5	CASSYGGASTDTQYF
few	TRBV4-2	CASSQDPGTTDTQYF
few	TRBV11-2	CASSLRQGGGYEQYF
NA	TRBV3-1	CASSQDTGGQPQHF
NA	TRBV29-1	CSVYSSSSYEQYF
NA	TRBV6-5	CASRDPGLAGGNEQFF
many	TRBV28	CASSFSLTYEQYF
NA	TRBV7-9	CASSFGQGDNSPLHF
few	TRBV20-1	CSARWPPSGLGNEQFF
NA	TRBV27	CASRGTGKNYEQYF
NA	TRBV28	CASSFDGGGNTEAFF
NA	TRBV20-1	CSAAAGAGDSNQPQHF
NA	TRBV7-3	CASSLQSGGTEAFF
NA	TRBV6-5	CASRPTGGVREKLFF
NA	TRBV7-9	CASSPEGARAFF
few	TRBV7-9	CASSSFQKDRGKDTQYF
once	TRBV12-3/TRBV12-4	CASSPLAGGPSATDTQYF
NA	TRBV20-1	CSARDIRGQGYTF
NA	TRBV4-2	CASSQEARGADHEQFF
once	TRBV7-9	CVSSFDRGQPQHF
NA	TRBV3-1	CASSGLAGGLFSYNEQFF
few	TRBV20-1	CSGMGPGQGEGLHGYTF
NA	TRBV28	CASRDRGRLFHGYTF
few	TRBV7-9	CASSSGPLRQPQHF
once	TRBV10-3	CAARASSQETQYF
NA	TRBV29-1	CSVDRQDTEAFF
few	TRBV3-1	CASSQDPGRLNTEAFF
many	TRBV29-1	CSVAHTGAYGYTF
few	TRBV7-9	CASSLGAGAHNEQFF
NA	TRBV11-2	CASSLGSFVIGELFF
NA	TRBV12-3/TRBV12-4	CASSRTGTQYGYTF
NA	TRBV9	CASSEVGGAHNEQFF
few	TRBV15	CATSSRGLVGLTQYF
NA	TRBV12-3/TRBV12-4	CASSLQGREGYTF
many	TRBV10-3	CAISGSIANYGYTF
few	TRBV5-1	CASSWGTGLETQYF
few	TRBV20-1	CSAMGVEGGTVYEQYF
once	TRBV12-5	CASGLVYSVGSSYNPPLHF
NA	TRBV7-9	CASSSLWAGAFF
many	TRBV29-1	CSVDGLDNEQFF
many	TRBV7-8	CASSLGTPSYNEQFF
few	TRBV21-1	CASSHRALAGDQPHSYEQYF
NA	TRBV5-6	CASSLAAAFYYNEQFF